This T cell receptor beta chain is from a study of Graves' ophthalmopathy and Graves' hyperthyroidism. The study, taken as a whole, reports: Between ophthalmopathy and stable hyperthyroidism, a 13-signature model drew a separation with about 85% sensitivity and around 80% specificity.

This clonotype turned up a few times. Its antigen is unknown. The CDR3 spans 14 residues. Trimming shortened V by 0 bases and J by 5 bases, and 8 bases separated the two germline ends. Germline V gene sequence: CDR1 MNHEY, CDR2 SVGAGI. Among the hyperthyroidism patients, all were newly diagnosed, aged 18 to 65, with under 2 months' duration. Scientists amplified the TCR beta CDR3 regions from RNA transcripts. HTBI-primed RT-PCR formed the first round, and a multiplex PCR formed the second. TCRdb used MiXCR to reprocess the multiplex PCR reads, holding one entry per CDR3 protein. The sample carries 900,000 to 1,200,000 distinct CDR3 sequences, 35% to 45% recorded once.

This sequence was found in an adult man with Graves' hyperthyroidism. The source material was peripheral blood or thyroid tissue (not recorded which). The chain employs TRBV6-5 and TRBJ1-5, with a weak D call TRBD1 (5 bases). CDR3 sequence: CASSYSGAHQPQHF. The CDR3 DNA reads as TGTGCCAGCAGTTACTCAGGGGCGCATCAGCCCCAGCATTTT.